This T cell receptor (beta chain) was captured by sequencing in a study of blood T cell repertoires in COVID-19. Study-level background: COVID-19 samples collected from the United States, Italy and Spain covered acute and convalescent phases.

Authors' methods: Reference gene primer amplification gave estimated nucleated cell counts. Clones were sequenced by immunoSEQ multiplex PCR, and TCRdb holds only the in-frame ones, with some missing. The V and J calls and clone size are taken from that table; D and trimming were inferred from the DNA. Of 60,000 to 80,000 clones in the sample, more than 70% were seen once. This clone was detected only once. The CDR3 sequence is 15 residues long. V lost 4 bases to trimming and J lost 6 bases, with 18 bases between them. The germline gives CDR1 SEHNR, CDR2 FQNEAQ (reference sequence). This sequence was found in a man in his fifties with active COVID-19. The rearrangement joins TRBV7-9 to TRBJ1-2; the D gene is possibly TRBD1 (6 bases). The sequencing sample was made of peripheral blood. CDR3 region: CASSSAGGRGNGYTF. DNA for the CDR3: TGTGCCAGCAGCTCCGCGGGGGGCCGGGGGAATGGCTACACCTTC.